The sequence of this T cell receptor (beta chain) was determined in a study of OX40 agonist ivuxolimab in advanced cancers. Turning to the study itself: Administration of intravenous ivuxolimab to patients occurred every 2 weeks at 0.01 to 10 mg/kg. A diagnosis of hepatocellular carcinoma, melanoma, renal cell or head and neck cancer was present in dose-escalation patients. Study outcomes and limitations: Nonresponders, in some cases, also had low normalized T-cell clonal expansion.

V was clipped by 3 bases and J by 0 bases, with 9 bases between them. Germline V lookup: CDR1 MDHEN, CDR2 SYDVKM. The CDR3 extends over 15 amino acids. Only in-frame clones appear in the TCRdb table, and some are missing; sequencing was by immunoSEQ multiplex PCR. The sample contains 50,000 to 65,000 clones, roughly 90% of which appear only once. As regards this clone: Antigen unknown.

The specimen comprised CD4+ or CD8+ T cells sorted from blood, sampled in a trial of the OX40 agonist ivuxolimab. The TCR sequence derives from an adult with an advanced solid tumor such as melanoma, head and neck, liver or kidney cancer. V gene TRBV28 combines with J gene TRBJ2-1, with no clear D. The DNA for the CDR3 is TGTGCCAGCAGTTTGAGCCGAAGCTCCTACAATGAGCAGTTCTTC. Encoded protein: CASSLSRSSYNEQFF.